The source of this TCR beta chain is a study of shared clonotypes between healthy human individuals. This clone was counted at least ten times. Assay used: immunoSEQ multiplex PCR; TCRdb lists only in-frame clones, some missing. This sample has about half a million clones, with 65% to 85% found just once. The CDR3 consists of 14 residues. Trimming cost V 6 bases and J 8 bases; bases outside gene matches: 10. CDR1 is MNHEY, CDR2 SMNVEV, per germline (reference sequence). Sequencing was carried out using PBMCs. This chain connects TRBV27 to TRBJ1-2; 9 nucleotides align to TRBD1. The clonotype was recovered from a woman aged 35 to 49 in good health. Some clones in this sample may be carry-over from other donors' samples. The CDR3 is CASSLGQGVGGYTF. The CDR3 DNA follows: TGTGCCAGCAGCCTGGGACAGGGAGTAGGGGGCTACACCTTC.